This record covers a single T cell receptor beta chain. This clonotype was seen once. Its specific antigen is unknown. Within one base of it there is no much larger clone, and no base qualities were kept. One read yields weak evidence. This specimen belongs to a study of Graves' ophthalmopathy and Graves' hyperthyroidism (dated by TCRdb to the late 2010s). Turning to the overall study: Peripheral blood samples were taken at the time of initial diagnosis, before any treatment was given. For independent validation, a separate cohort was made up of around 19 hyperthyroidism patients plus 17 patients who later progressed from hyperthyroidism to ophthalmopathy. Once sampling was done, hyperthyroidism patients were given methimazole at a starting dose of 30 mg daily, while ophthalmopathy patients were given high-dose intravenous methylprednisolone. In total, some 130 blood samples were TCR-sequenced: around 42 ophthalmopathy, under 80 hyperthyroidism and some 17 hyperthyroidism-to-ophthalmopathy patients. T-cell repertoires of thyroid tissue and blood were compared in several hyperthyroidism patients. To explore V-J signatures distinguishing ophthalmopathy from hyperthyroidism, a discovery set of about a hundred patients (roughly 45 ophthalmopathy, 57 stable hyperthyroidism) was enrolled. TCR beta repertoire signatures were used to distinguish Graves' ophthalmopathy from Graves' hyperthyroidism and to predict progression to ophthalmopathy.

For repertoire sequencing, TCR beta CDR3 regions were amplified from RNA transcripts. The first round was an RT-PCR using HTBI primers with the Qiagen OneStep RT-PCR kit, and this first round was followed by a second-round multiplex PCR, then size selection and purification. Libraries were sequenced on an Illumina HiSeq2000 using paired-end 100 bp reads. The study's own analysis went as follows. SOAPnuke was used to process the reads, throwing out any read that had adapters, had uncalled bases, had a mean Phred below 15, or lacked an exact constant-primer or identifier match. High-quality paired reads were merged with COPE v1.2.5. Unique nucleotide sequences were defined as clonotypes and aligned to IMGT TRB V, D and J references using MiTCR v1.1. Only V-J combinations with frequency above 0.0001 were analysed, covering 99% to 99.2% of repertoires. For each V-J combination, a TCR clonal expansion and chaos score was defined as F50 clonal expansion divided by the chaos observed in the TCRdist matrix. Features were reduced by Welch's t-statistics and random forest to over ten V-J combinations, which fed a naive Bayes classifier. The Morisita-Horn index was used to measure how similar the thyroid and blood repertoires were. TCRdb cleaned the public reads at Q25 with fastp, built clones with MiXCR and kept in-frame beta chains. Each entry merges the rows of one CDR3 protein and shows their most common DNA and genes. These V and J calls derive from TCRdb rather than the authors' analysis. This sample gives 40,000 to 50,000 distinct CDR3 sequences in total; over 40% of them show up just once. The biggest ten clones account for about 17% of the sample.

Ophthalmopathy patients had moderately to severely active disease, Clinical Activity Score of at least 3, NOSPECS grade of at least 4, and disease duration under 3 months. Patients with other autoimmune diseases, uncontrolled infections, pregnancy or lactation were excluded. Diagnosis was based on clinical symptoms, serum thyroxine, TRAb, thyroid ultrasound and orbital computed tomography. Using Ficoll-Paque density gradient centrifugation, PBMCs were isolated from about 9.4 ml of fresh peripheral blood. Trizol reagent was used to extract the total RNA, and its quality was then checked on an Agilent 2100 Bioanalyzer. Points the paper makes about the study in general: Among expanded thyroid clonotypes with frequency above 0.001, most also showed up in blood, which suggests that blood repertoires may reflect the thyroid immune response. In validation, the model predicted ophthalmopathy progression with nearly 71% sensitivity and roughly 72% specificity; roughly 11 predicted patients were CT-confirmed with GO in a median of 6.5 months. The 13-signature model separated ophthalmopathy from stable hyperthyroidism with approximately 85% sensitivity and roughly 84% specificity in cross-validation, and 80%/75% in the test set. No statistical method was used to set the sample size in advance, and the investigators knew which group each participant was assigned to.

From the cysteine up to the phenylalanine, the CDR3 has a length of 15 residues. Of all the DNA, just the CDR3 is kept, 45 bases in frame from base 1. Trimming at the junction amounts to 5 bases on V and 5 bases on J, and the germline ends lie 20 bases apart. CDR1 is given as DFQATT and CDR2 as SNEGSKA, both from the germline V gene (reference sequence). This TCR derives from an adult man with Graves' ophthalmopathy. Sequences were obtained from peripheral blood. The chain is encoded by TRBV20-1 joined to TRBJ2-3; the D segment is perhaps TRBD1 or TRBD2, each sharing 5 matched bases. The CDR3 has the sequence CSAGLGAAQGDTQYF. The nucleotides read TGCAGTGCTGGCCTAGGAGCGGCCCAGGGAGATACGCAGTATTTT.